The 23 T cell receptor beta chains below were found in one sample sequenced in a study of CXCR3-negative and CXCR3-positive naive CD8 T cells. Findings and limits, study-wide: Naive cells positive for CXCR3 carried more hydrophobic TRB CDR3s than CXCR3-negative ones.

Their specific antigens are unknown. With UMI labels, 5' RACE was used to prepare the TRB cDNA libraries. TCRdb reworked the 5' RACE reads into one entry per CDR3 protein, no DNA. This repertoire comprises approximately 98,000 distinct CDR3 sequences; its ten largest clones make up around 1%. Sequenced sample: naive CXCR3+ CD8+ T cells from blood. As to subset: CD45RO-CCR7+CD27+CD95- naive CD8+ T cells expressing CXCR3 (TNR3+). These receptors were obtained from a human donor in good health. Some clones in this sample may be carry-over from other donors' samples.

V and J are TRBV20-1 and TRBJ2-7; TCRdb returns TRBD2, unconfirmable since there is no DNA. In germline, CDR1 is DFQATT, CDR2 SNEGSKA (reference sequence). This CDR3 region has 16 residues. This chain's CDR3 is CSARGAGDSNTYEQYF.

The chain links TRBV5-1 to TRBJ1-1; the D call of TRBD1 rests on TCRdb alone, since no DNA is present to check it. CDR1 is SGHRS, CDR2 YFSETQ, per germline. The CDR3 is 15 amino acids. The CDR3: CASSFTLDRATEAFF. Variable domain in full (rest from reference TRBV5-1 and TRBJ1-1): KAGVTQTPRYLIKTRGQQVTLSCSPISGHRSVSWYQQTPGQGLQFLFEYFSETQRNKGNFPGRFSGRQFSNSRSEMNVSTLELGDSALYLCASSFTLDRATEAFFGQGTRLTVV.

This chain links TRBV15 with TRBJ2-5; TCRdb's D call of TRBD2 is untestable without DNA. CDR3 length: 15 residues. Germline CDR1 reads LNHNV; CDR2 reads YYDKDF (reference sequence). Here the CDR3 reads CATQIAGGPQETQYF.

V is TRBV7-9 and J is TRBJ2-4; the D call from TCRdb, TRBD1, cannot be confirmed without DNA. The germline gives CDR1 SEHNR, CDR2 FQNEAQ (reference sequence). This CDR3 contains 16 residues. CDR3 sequence: CASSATDRGAKNIQYF. The variable domain in full, with the rest retrieved from reference TRBV7-9 and TRBJ2-4, is DTGVSQNPRHKITKRGQNVTFRCDPISEHNRLYWYRQTLGQGPEFLTYFQNEAQLEKSRLLSDRFSAERPKGSFSTLEIQRTEQGDSAMYLCASSATDRGAKNIQYFGAGTRLSVL.

The rearrangement links TRBV28 to TRBJ1-1; TCRdb selects TRBD1, and the lack of DNA leaves this call unchecked. Germline assignment: CDR1 MDHEN and CDR2 SYDVKM. The CDR3 has 13 residues. The CDR3 is CASSPPEDREAFF.

The chain couples TRBV29-1 to TRBJ2-1. From germline, CDR1 is SQVTM and CDR2 ANQGSEA. The CDR3 consists of 13 residues. CDR3 residues: CSVEGRPNNEQFF.

The chain carries TRBV4-3 and TRBJ2-1; the D gene TCRdb calls, TRBD2, cannot be checked with no DNA. Germline V gene sequence: CDR1 LGHNA, CDR2 YSLEER. The CDR3 spans 18 residues. CDR3 region: CASSQDHLSLSGDNEQFF.

V is TRBV12-5 and J is TRBJ2-1; TCRdb lists TRBD1, though no DNA is available to test this call. The CDR3 is 15 residues long. Germline V lookup: CDR1 LGHNT, CDR2 FRNRAP. The chain's CDR3 is CASGLAPDRGGQQFF.

The chain has TRBV19 and TRBJ2-1; TCRdb designates TRBD2, a call that cannot be tested without DNA. This CDR3 is 13 amino acids long. Germline values: CDR1 LNHDA, CDR2 SQIVND (reference sequence). Here the CDR3 reads CASRTGGNNEQFF. The full variable domain, rest sourced from reference TRBV19 and TRBJ2-1, is DGGITQSPKYLFRKEGQNVTLSCEQNLNHDAMYWYRQDPGQGLRLIYYSQIVNDFQKGDIAEGYSVSREKKESFPLTVTSAQKNPTAFYLCASRTGGNNEQFFGPGTRLTVL.

The V and J genes are TRBV28 and TRBJ1-1. The CDR3 has 13 residues. Germline V lookup: CDR1 MDHEN, CDR2 SYDVKM. This chain's CDR3 is CASSLYRNTEAFF.

The rearrangement uses TRBV29-1 and TRBJ1-2; TCRdb's D call, TRBD1, is unchecked because there is no DNA. Germline V gene sequence: CDR1 SQVTM, CDR2 ANQGSEA. This CDR3 contains 11 residues. CDR3 sequence: CSVGTGDGYTF.

The chain couples TRBV20-1 to TRBJ2-1; TCRdb calls TRBD2, which cannot be checked without DNA. The V gene's germline CDR1 is DFQATT and CDR2 SNEGSKA (reference sequence). The CDR3 is 15 amino acids. The CDR3 is CSAKTLRDLDNEQFF.

The rearrangement joins TRBV28 to TRBJ1-6; as DNA is missing, the TRBD1 call by TCRdb cannot be tested. The length of the CDR3 is 18 residues. Per germline, CDR1 MDHEN and CDR2 SYDVKM. The CDR3 reads CASNGPHKQGAYNSPLHF. The variable domain in full, with the rest retrieved from reference TRBV28 and TRBJ1-6, is DVKVTQSSRYLVKRTGEKVFLECVQDMDHENMFWYRQDPGLGLRLIYFSYDVKMKEKGDIPEGYSVSREKKERFSLILESASTNQTSMYLCASNGPHKQGAYNSPLHFGNGTRLTVT.

This rearrangement joins TRBV4-3 to TRBJ2-7. This CDR3 is built from 14 residues. In germline, CDR1 is LGHNA, CDR2 YSLEER. This CDR3 is CASSQDQSFYEQYF.

The chain employs TRBV6-5 and TRBJ2-7; TCRdb calls TRBD1, which cannot be checked without DNA. The germline V gene has CDR1 MNHEY and CDR2 SVGAGI. CDR3 length: 13 amino acids. The CDR3 loop is CASSLGQLYEQYF.

The chain combines TRBV2 with TRBJ1-5; TCRdb returns TRBD1, unconfirmable since there is no DNA. CDR3 length equals 14 residues. Germline V gives CDR1 SNHLY, CDR2 FYNNEI. This CDR3 is CASSAGTSNQPQHF.

By frequency, this clonotype registers medium-sized. The chain employs TRBV30 and TRBJ2-7. This CDR3 has 16 amino acids. Germline CDR1 and CDR2: GTSNPN and SVGIG (reference sequence). CDR3: CAWSVELSSRLFEQYF.

The chain couples TRBV20-1 to TRBJ2-7; TCRdb's D gene call, TRBD1, goes unchecked for lack of DNA. Germline CDR1 reads DFQATT; CDR2 reads SNEGSKA (reference sequence). This CDR3 has 14 residues. The CDR3 sequence: CSARRDGSYYEQYF.

The chain is built from TRBV30 and TRBJ2-7; TCRdb proposes TRBD1, but this gene call is untestable without DNA. This CDR3 contains 15 residues. CDR1 is GTSNPN, CDR2 SVGIG, per germline (reference sequence). CDR3 sequence reads: CAWSVGQGVLYEQYF.

This chain connects TRBV20-1 to TRBJ2-7; TCRdb calls TRBD1, which cannot be checked without DNA. This CDR3 contains 13 residues. CDR1 and CDR2 from the germline V gene are DFQATT and SNEGSKA (reference sequence). CDR3 amino acids: CSARDHQGVGQYF.

The V and J genes are TRBV6-5 and TRBJ2-1; TCRdb's D call, TRBD1, is unchecked because there is no DNA. The CDR3 spans 18 residues. Germline loops: CDR1 MNHEY, CDR2 SVGAGI. The CDR3 reads CASSYPMTGPSSYNEQFF.

V usage is TRBV29-1 and J usage is TRBJ1-3; TCRdb's assignment of TRBD1 cannot be checked, as there is no DNA. This CDR3 contains 17 residues. Germline CDR1 and CDR2: SQVTM and ANQGSEA. CDR3 amino acids: CSVARGWSGDFEDTIYF.

This clonotype registers medium-sized by frequency. V gene TRBV20-1 combines with J gene TRBJ2-7; the D gene TCRdb calls, TRBD1, cannot be checked with no DNA. This CDR3 is 13 amino acids long. The germline V gene encodes CDR1 DFQATT and CDR2 SNEGSKA (reference sequence). CDR3 amino acids: CSARDSRDYEQYF.